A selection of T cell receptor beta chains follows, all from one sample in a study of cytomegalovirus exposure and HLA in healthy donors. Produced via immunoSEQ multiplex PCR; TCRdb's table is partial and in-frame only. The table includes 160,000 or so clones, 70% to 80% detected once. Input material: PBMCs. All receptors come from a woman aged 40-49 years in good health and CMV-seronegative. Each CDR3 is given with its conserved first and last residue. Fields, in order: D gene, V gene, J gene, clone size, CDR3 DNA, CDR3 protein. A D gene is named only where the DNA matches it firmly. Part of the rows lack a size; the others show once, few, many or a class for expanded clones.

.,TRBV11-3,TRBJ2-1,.,TGTGCCAGCAGCTTAGAGCGGGACCATGAGCAGTTCTTC,CASSLERDHEQFF
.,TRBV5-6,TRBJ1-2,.,TGTGCCAGCAGCTTGAAGCGAGACCCCCAGTGGAAGGACACCTTC,CASSLKRDPQWKDTF
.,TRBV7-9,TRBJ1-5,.,TGTGCCAGCAGCTTAGGGGGCGATCAGCCCCAGCATTTT,CASSLGGDQPQHF
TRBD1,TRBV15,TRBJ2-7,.,TGTGCCACCAGCAGAGATCGGACAGGCGAGCAGTACTTC,CATSRDRTGEQYF
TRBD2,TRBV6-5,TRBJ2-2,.,TGTGCCAGCAGTTACGGGGCGGGAGGTGAGCTGTTTTTT,CASSYGAGGELFF
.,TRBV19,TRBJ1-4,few,TGTGCCAGTAGTATAGGGACTGTCATTGGTGAAAAACTGTTTTTT,CASSIGTVIGEKLFF
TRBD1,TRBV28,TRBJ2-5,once,TGTGCCAGTAACGTACAGGGGACCCAAGAGACCCAGTACTTC,CASNVQGTQETQYF
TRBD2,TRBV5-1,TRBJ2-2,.,TGCGCCAGCAGGTCGAGAGTAGCGGGAGATATCGGGGAGCTGTTTTTT,CASRSRVAGDIGELFF
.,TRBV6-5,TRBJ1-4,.,TGTGCCAGCAGTTACGGCGGTACCGTTAATGAAAAACTGTTTTTT,CASSYGGTVNEKLFF
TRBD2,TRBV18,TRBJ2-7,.,TGTGCCAGCTCACTCCGACTAGCGGGCTCCTACGAGCAGTACTTC,CASSLRLAGSYEQYF
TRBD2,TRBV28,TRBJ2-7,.,TGTGCCAGCAGTTCCTCTAGCGGTCTCTCCTACGAGCAGTACTTC,CASSSSSGLSYEQYF
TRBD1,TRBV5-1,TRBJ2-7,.,TGCGCCAGCAGCCCCGGGACAGGGGACTACGAGCAGTACTTC,CASSPGTGDYEQYF
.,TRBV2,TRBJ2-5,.,TGTGCCAGCAGCAGGGCGTTCCAAGAGACCCAGTACTTC,CASSRAFQETQYF
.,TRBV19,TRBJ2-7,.,TGTGCCAGTAGTCGGGGACTCACGATGTCCTACGAGCAGTACTTC,CASSRGLTMSYEQYF
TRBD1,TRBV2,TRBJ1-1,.,TGTGCCAGCAATGTCCTTTCCCCGGGACAGGAAGCTTTCTTT,CASNVLSPGQEAFF
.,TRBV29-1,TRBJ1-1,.,TGCAGCGTCTCTGGACAGACTGAAGCTTTCTTT,CSVSGQTEAFF
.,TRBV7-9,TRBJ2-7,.,TGTGCCAGCAGCGTACTTCGCGAGGCCTACGAGCAGTACTTC,CASSVLREAYEQYF
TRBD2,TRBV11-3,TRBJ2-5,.,TGTGCCAGCAGCATCGGGACTAGCGGGGCTAGGGAGACCCAGTACTTC,CASSIGTSGARETQYF
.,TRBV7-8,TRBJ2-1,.,TGTGCCAGCAGCTTAGCTGGGTTGGGGAGGATCTACAATGAGCAGTTCTTC,CASSLAGLGRIYNEQFF
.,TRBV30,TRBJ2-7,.,TGTGCCCGCTCAGGGGGAGGCAACGAGCAGTACTTC,CARSGGGNEQYF
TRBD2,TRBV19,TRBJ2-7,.,TGTGCCAGTAGTACCCACAGCGGGGACTTCTCCGAGCAGTACTTC,CASSTHSGDFSEQYF
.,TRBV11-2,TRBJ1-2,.,TGTGCCAGCAGCTTAGATGGGGGCAGCTATGGCTACACCTTC,CASSLDGGSYGYTF
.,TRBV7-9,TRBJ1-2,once,TGTGCCAGCAGCTTGAACGGGGATCTCTATGGCTACACCTTC,CASSLNGDLYGYTF
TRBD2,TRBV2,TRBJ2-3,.,TGTGCCAGCAGCCCCGGACTAGCGGTCACAGATACGCAGTATTTT,CASSPGLAVTDTQYF
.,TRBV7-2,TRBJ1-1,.,TGTGCCAGCAGCATCGGACAGTTCGAGAAGGAAGCTTTCTTT,CASSIGQFEKEAFF
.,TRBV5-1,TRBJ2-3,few,TGCGCCAGCAGTGGTCGGGGGAGACCCACAGATACGCAGTATTTT,CASSGRGRPTDTQYF
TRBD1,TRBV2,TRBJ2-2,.,TGTGCCAGCACGGGACAGGGGGCCCCCGGGGAGCTGTTTTTT,CASTGQGAPGELFF
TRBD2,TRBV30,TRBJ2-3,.,TGTGCCTGGAGTGTGGCTAGCGGGTTCACAGATACGCAGTATTTT,CAWSVASGFTDTQYF
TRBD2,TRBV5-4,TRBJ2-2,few,TGTGCCAGCAGCTTGCCGACTAGCGGACTCCCCGGGGAGCTGTTTTTT,CASSLPTSGLPGELFF
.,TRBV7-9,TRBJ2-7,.,TGTGCCATCCCGGGACTGCGCGACGAGCAGTACTTC,CAIPGLRDEQYF
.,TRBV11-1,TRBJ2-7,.,TGTGCCAGCAGCCCACAGGGGAGGTACGAGCAGTACTTC,CASSPQGRYEQYF
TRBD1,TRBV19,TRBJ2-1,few,TGTGCCACCGCCCGGGACAGGGAGCGGTGGGATTACAATGAGCAGTTCTTC,CATARDRERWDYNEQFF
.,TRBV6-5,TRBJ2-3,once,TGTGCCAGCAGTTACTCTCGGGAGCGCACAGATACGCAGTATTTT,CASSYSRERTDTQYF
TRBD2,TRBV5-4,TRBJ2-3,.,TGTGCCAGCAGCTTGGGTAGCGGGAGAGGGTTATCTGATACGCAGTATTTT,CASSLGSGRGLSDTQYF
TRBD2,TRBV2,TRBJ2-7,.,TGTGCCAGCAGTGAGCGTCATGGGGGGGTGTGGACTAGCGGGTCTATCGGCGAGCAGTACTTC,CASSERHGGVWTSGSIGEQYF
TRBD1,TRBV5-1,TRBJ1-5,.,TGCGCCAGCAGCTTTTCCGGACAGGGGAGCCAGCCCCAGCATTTT,CASSFSGQGSQPQHF
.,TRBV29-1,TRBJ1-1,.,TGCAGCGCACAGGCTAACACTGAAGCTTTCTTT,CSAQANTEAFF
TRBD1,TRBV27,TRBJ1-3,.,TGTGCCAGCAGAGACAGGGGGCGACGGGGGACCATATATTTT,CASRDRGRRGTIYF
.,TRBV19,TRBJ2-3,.,TGTGCCAGTAGCCCCGCAGGGGTAGAGGCAGATACGCAGTATTTT,CASSPAGVEADTQYF
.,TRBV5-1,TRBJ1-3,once,TGCGCCAGCAGCTCCCGTTCCGTGTTTTCGGGAAACACCATATATTTT,CASSSRSVFSGNTIYF
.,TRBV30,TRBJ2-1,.,TGTGCCCGGGGGGCATGGCTAGGAAGAAACAATGAGCAGTTCTTC,CARGAWLGRNNEQFF
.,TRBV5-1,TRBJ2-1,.,TGCGCCAGCAGCCCGGAGGGCTCCTACAATGAGCAGTTCTTC,CASSPEGSYNEQFF
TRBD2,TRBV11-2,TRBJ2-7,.,TGTGCCAGCAGCTCCATTACTAGCGGGAGTTCCTACGAGCAGTACTTC,CASSSITSGSSYEQYF
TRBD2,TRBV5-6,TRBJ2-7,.,TGTGCCAGCAGCTTGGCCTTAGCGGGAGTCTTCTCCTACGAGCAGTACTTC,CASSLALAGVFSYEQYF
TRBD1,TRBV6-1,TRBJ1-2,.,TGTGCCAGCAGTGGGACAGGGGGCGCGCATGGGGGCTACACCTTC,CASSGTGGAHGGYTF
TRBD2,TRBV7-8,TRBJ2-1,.,TGTGCCAGCAGCTCAGGGACTAGCGGTTCAAATGGCCTTTACAATGAGCAGTTCTTC,CASSSGTSGSNGLYNEQFF
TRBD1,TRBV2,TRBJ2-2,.,TGTGCCAGCAGTCCGGGACAGCACACCGGGGAGCTGTTTTTT,CASSPGQHTGELFF